Listed below are T cell receptor beta chains from one sample, sequenced in a study of shared clonotypes between healthy human individuals. The assay was immunoSEQ multiplex PCR, and TCRdb's table has in-frame clones only and misses some. This table holds about 2 million clones, about 95% found once. Sample: naive CD8+ T cells sorted from blood. These receptors were obtained from a man aged 18 to 30 in good health. CDR3s include the opening cysteine and the closing phenylalanine or tryptophan. Expanded clones are given a class, and other clones once, few, many or no size at all.

v_gene	abundance	j_gene	CDR3aa
TRBV11-2	-	TRBJ2-1	CASSLDRLLGAHNEQFF
TRBV7-9	-	TRBJ1-1	CASMGEPNTEAFF
TRBV5-4	-	TRBJ2-7	CASSLPGTGVEQYF
TRBV29-1	-	TRBJ2-1	CSVEDLGEGIHNEQFF
TRBV5-5	-	TRBJ2-7	CASSRWGGGINEQYF
TRBV6-6	once	TRBJ2-7	CASSYEGKTYEQYF
TRBV4-3	-	TRBJ2-3	CASSQDPGLAGEADTQYF
TRBV27	-	TRBJ2-3	CASSFRGLLSTDTQYF
TRBV6-6	-	TRBJ2-3	CASSSMAESTDTQYF
TRBV5-6	-	TRBJ1-1	CASSSPGQGDTEAFF
TRBV9	-	TRBJ2-7	CASSSSREYF
TRBV5-6	once	TRBJ2-1	CASSLSSHEQFF
TRBV7-2	-	TRBJ2-7	CASSLGLAYEQYF
TRBV5-4	-	TRBJ2-5	CASSFDSQETQYF
TRBV7-9	-	TRBJ2-1	CASSLEVVRGHPEVQFF
TRBV7-9	-	TRBJ2-7	CASSFWGQETYEQYF
TRBV28	-	TRBJ1-6	CASSDPGQPYNSPLHF
TRBV7-2	-	TRBJ2-7	CASSLGAGGNSYEQYF
TRBV11-2	-	TRBJ2-7	CASSSHPVSSYEQYF
TRBV6-5	-	TRBJ2-7	CASRAGTSYEQYF
TRBV2	-	TRBJ1-4	CAPCGEKLFF
TRBV7-6	-	TRBJ2-7	CASSPEREEGEQYF
TRBV7-3	-	TRBJ2-5	CASSLSGGMETQYF
TRBV4-3	-	TRBJ2-1	CASSQEVLIGIYNEQFF
TRBV19	-	TRBJ2-5	CASSETGTGSETQYF
TRBV28	-	TRBJ1-2	CASTPRQGIRTNYGYTF
TRBV29-1	-	TRBJ2-1	CSTIIAGGDEQFF
TRBV27	-	TRBJ1-2	CASSLLINVHQPAGQGVYGYTF
TRBV29-1	-	TRBJ2-3	CSFAGILTTDTQYF
TRBV19	-	TRBJ2-1	CASSDRTYNEQFF
TRBV28	-	TRBJ2-7	CASTIQGGDYEQYF
TRBV9	-	TRBJ2-7	CASSAGTDSYEQYF
TRBV2	once	TRBJ2-5	CASSDGFAFGETQYF
TRBV7-9	-	TRBJ2-1	CASSSQGYNEQFF
TRBV7-2	-	TRBJ2-7	CASSLDGGRSYEQYF
TRBV7-9	-	TRBJ1-1	CASSPLGGEAFF
TRBV7-8	-	TRBJ2-7	CASSLDPTSRGQGVYEQYF
TRBV5-1	-	TRBJ1-6	CASSKGQGVGNSPLHF
TRBV5-1	-	TRBJ2-7	CASSQGSSYEQYF
TRBV27	-	TRBJ1-5	CASSGPVNQPQHF
TRBV11-2	-	TRBJ2-7	CASSITTGVGSYEQYF
TRBV7-3	-	TRBJ1-4	CASSLTGGGSEKLFF
TRBV27	-	TRBJ1-6	CASGGGTGISPLHF
TRBV11-2	-	TRBJ2-3	CASSLVRDTQYF
TRBV6-5	-	TRBJ1-2	CASSYSPTGNYGYTF
TRBV11-2	-	TRBJ2-2	CASSSPGPNTGELFF
TRBV7-9	-	TRBJ1-4	CASSGGTENEKLFF
TRBV27	-	TRBJ2-7	CASSLSATYEQYF
TRBV4-3	-	TRBJ2-1	CASSQDFSAGTDNEQFF
TRBV10-3	once	TRBJ2-7	CAISDTVPTSGSSYEQYF
TRBV21-1	-	TRBJ2-7	CASSRSSGATTNYEQYF
TRBV11-2	-	TRBJ2-5	CASSLTRGRETQYF